This record concerns one T cell receptor (beta chain) sequence. Its cognate antigen has yet to be identified. No base-level quality is on record; no much larger clone is a single base apart. Collaborating institutions collected whole blood in K2EDTA tubes following their own protocols. For TCRbeta analysis, collaborators shipped samples as frozen whole blood, isolated PBMCs, or DNA extracted from either of those sample types. Trimming removed 3 bases from V and 4 bases from J; the gene matches leave 6 bases unexplained. CDR1 SNHLY and CDR2 FYNNEI are derived from the germline V gene. From cysteine to phenylalanine, the CDR3 is 15 amino acids long. The DNA shown is the 45-base CDR3, in frame from base 1. The sample comes from a study of blood T cell repertoires in COVID-19 (dated by TCRdb to about 2020). Background on the whole study: Samples covering the acute and convalescent phases of COVID-19 were provided by collaborators in the United States, Italy and Spain. A de-identified subject ID, COVID-19 status, age in years and sex were almost always included in the sample metadata. HLA class I and class II types, where available, came from metadata supplied by the sample provider rather than from assay-based typing. The repertoires were released in a freely available public database intended as a resource for research on the immune response to SARS-CoV-2. The material from the prospective study consisted of cDNA or gDNA derived from T cells, B-cell-depleted T cells, or PBMCs. Deeply sampled blood TCRbeta repertoires from subjects exposed to, actively infected with, or recovered from COVID-19 were included in the dataset. The samples were drawn from the first 160 participants of the ongoing ImmuneRACE study and from more than 1,000 subjects provided by 6 global collaborators.

Results the study describes overall, beyond this receptor: Clinical and demographic metadata were provided uncurated, with the amount varying by source and participant.

The immunoSEQ Assay, a bias-controlled multiplex PCR, was used to amplify TCRbeta CDR3 regions from genomic DNA. The study's processing was this. Nucleated cell counts per sample were estimated from amplification of reference gene primers within the assay. To quantify the absolute abundance of each unique TCRbeta CDR3 rearrangement, sequence reads were collapsed and filtered. Productive Simpson clonality was computed per sample as the square root of Simpson's diversity index over productive rearrangements. Entries here come from immuneACCESS through TCRdb and include only in-frame sequences with V and J called. Some clones fail to appear in such tables; in the studies checked, an unresolved V gene covers under half of the shortfall, and the cause of the remainder is unknown. V, J and clone size reflect that table, while D and trimming were determined from the DNA. The sample table contains roughly 40,000 clones; only one count was recorded for around 86% of them. The ten largest clonotypes hold 5.2% of the sample.

Sequences were obtained from peripheral blood. The chain is assembled from TRBV2 and TRBJ2-3; the central 8 bases match TRBD2. The origin of this receptor is a man aged 40-49 years with active COVID-19. The CDR3 here reads CASSDLREGADTQYF. In nucleotides, the sequence is TGTGCCAGCAGTGACCTACGGGAGGGGGCAGATACGCAGTATTTT.